This T cell receptor (beta chain) was sequenced for a study of blood T cell repertoires in COVID-19. Study-level information: Samples came from the United States, Italy and Spain, spanning acute and convalescent COVID-19. Sources were T cells, B-cell-depleted T cells, or PBMCs; the material itself was cDNA or gDNA.

J was trimmed by 6 bases and V by 5 bases; bases with no gene match: 7. CDR3 size: 16 residues. Germline lookup yields CDR1 LNHDA and CDR2 SQIVND (reference sequence). Per the original data handling: Amplification from reference gene primers served as the basis for estimated nucleated cell counts. TCRdb's copy holds only in-frame clones and misses some; the assay was immunoSEQ multiplex PCR. The DNA was the basis for D and trimming; V, J and clone size are from that table. The sample holds under 300,000 clones, 81% seen once. The rearrangement joins TRBV19 to TRBJ2-2; 12 bases are a match to TRBD1. This TCR derives from a woman aged 60 to 75 with active or convalescent COVID-19. Sequenced: peripheral blood. The CDR3 region is CASSHRDRGRAGELFF. For the CDR3, the DNA is TGTGCCAGTAGTCACCGGGACAGGGGGCGGGCCGGGGAGCTGTTTTTT.